This T cell receptor beta chain was sequenced for a study of Graves' ophthalmopathy and Graves' hyperthyroidism. Findings and limits, study-wide: Sensitivity of around 85% and specificity of approximately 76% were achieved when a 13-signature model separated ophthalmopathy from stable hyperthyroidism. Clonotypes were expanded in thyroid at above 0.001 frequency, and most also appeared in blood.

Regarding this clonotype: Its antigen remains unidentified.

RNA transcripts were the source from which TCR beta CDR3 regions were amplified. First-round RT-PCR used HTBI primers; second-round multiplex PCR followed. MiXCR was run by TCRdb on the multiplex PCR reads, yielding one entry per CDR3 protein. The sample records 400,000 or so distinct CDR3 sequences, about 15% being singletons. Germline V gene sequence: CDR1 LNHNV, CDR2 YYDKDF (reference sequence). V was clipped by 0 bases and J by 10 bases, with 13 bases between them. This CDR3 has 15 residues. This chain uses TRBV15 with TRBJ1-6, with a possible D match to TRBD1 (6 bases). This TCR was recovered from an adult woman with stable Graves' hyperthyroidism. The sample taken for sequencing was peripheral blood. CDR3 in amino acids: CATSRDSGAGSPLHF. The CDR3 coding sequence is TGTGCCACCAGCAGAGATTCAGGGGCTGGGTCACCCCTCCACTTT.